This TCR beta chain was sequenced during a study of blood T cell repertoires in COVID-19. Study context: Donors in the United States, Italy and Spain gave samples during acute or convalescent COVID-19. From T cells, B-cell-depleted T cells, or PBMCs came the material, which was cDNA or gDNA.

Original processing methods: The authors estimated nucleated cell counts from reference gene primer amplification. Only in-frame clones appear in the TCRdb table, and some are missing; sequencing was by immunoSEQ multiplex PCR. The V and J calls and clone size are taken from that table; D and trimming were inferred from the DNA. The repertoire holds about 280,000 clones, with roughly 87% as singletons. Germline V gene lookup returns CDR1 MNHEY and CDR2 SVGAGI. The V end was cut by 8 bases, the J end by 7 bases, with 12 bases between. The CDR3 has 13 amino acids. This TCR came from a human donor in a cohort sampled during active COVID-19. Sequencing input: peripheral blood. The V call is TRBV6-5, the J call TRBJ1-6; D is possibly TRBD1 (5 bases). The CDR3 spells CASVTGYNSPLHF. The CDR3 DNA reads TGTGCCAGCGTAACAGGATACAATTCACCCCTCCACTTT.